This T cell receptor beta chain comes out of a study of T cells after yellow fever vaccination. In the study overall: The SMART-Seq v4 Ultra Low Input method served to prepare the low-cell-number fractions. The study, taken as a whole, reports: Post-booster reappearance was seen for most primary-vaccination clones (roughly 97% CD4, roughly 88% CD8). The secondary T-cell response peaked on day 5, not day 15, but was weaker.

This clonotype showed up many times. The target antigen is unknown. UMIs and a universal primer site were added when TCR cDNA was made by 5'RACE template switching. TCRdb reanalysed the 5' RACE reads using MiXCR and keeps one entry per CDR3 protein. The data show more than 300,000 distinct CDR3 sequences, with around 4.5% seen just once and 15% to 20% held by the top ten. The CDR3 has 13 amino acids. The V gene's germline CDR1 is MNHEY and CDR2 SVGAGI. J lost 7 bases, V lost 6 bases, and 5 bases had no gene match. The J gene is TRBJ1-4, the V gene TRBV6-5; 7 bases align to TRBD1. This sequence originates from a man between 18 and 29 years old who received the YFV17D yellow fever vaccine. The sample here was PBMCs, taken 15 days after the yellow fever booster vaccination. The CDR3 coding sequence is TGTGCCAGCAGACCCGGACAGGCTGAAAAACTGTTTTTT. Its translation: CASRPGQAEKLFF.